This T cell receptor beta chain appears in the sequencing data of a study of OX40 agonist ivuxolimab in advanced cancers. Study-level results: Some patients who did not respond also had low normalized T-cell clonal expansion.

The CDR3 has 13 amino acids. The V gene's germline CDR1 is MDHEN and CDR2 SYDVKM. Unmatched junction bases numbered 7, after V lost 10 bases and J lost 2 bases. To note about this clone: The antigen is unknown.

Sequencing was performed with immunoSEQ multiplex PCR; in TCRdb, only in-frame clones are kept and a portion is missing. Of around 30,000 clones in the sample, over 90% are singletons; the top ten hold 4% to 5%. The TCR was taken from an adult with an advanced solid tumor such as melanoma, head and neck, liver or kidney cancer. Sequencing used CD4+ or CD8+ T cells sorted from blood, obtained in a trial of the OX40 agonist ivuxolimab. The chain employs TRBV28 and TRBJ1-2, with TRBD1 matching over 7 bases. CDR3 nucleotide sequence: TGTGCCACTGGAGGGGGCGGGAACTATGGCTACACCTTC. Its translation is CATGGGGNYGYTF.